This TCR beta chain was captured in a study of T cells in Graves' hyperthyroidism and ophthalmopathy. Source material for PBMCs was over 7.5 ml fresh peripheral blood. The CDR3 loop spans 15 amino acids. V shed 5 bases and J 2 bases; nucleotides not matched to a gene: 8. Germline values: CDR1 SGHVS, CDR2 FNYEAQ. The investigators amplified TCR beta CDR3 regions from RNA transcripts. The TCR CDR3 first-round RT-PCR relied on the HTBI primer set. One entry per CDR3 protein results from TCRdb running MiXCR on the multiplex PCR reads. The data show some 500,000 distinct CDR3 sequences, roughly 25% seen once. This clonotype was seen many times.

The sample was blood. The chain carries TRBV7-6 and TRBJ2-5, with 7 bases matching TRBD1. This TCR came from a young woman with Graves' ophthalmopathy. CDR3 residues: CASSRGTDLQETQYF. The CDR3 DNA reads TGTGCCAGCAGCAGAGGGACAGATCTTCAAGAGACCCAGTACTTC.